Below, 15 T cell receptor beta chains from the same sample are listed, as sequenced in a study of vaccination and CD4 T cells after COVID-19. Antigens for these TCRs are unknown. Cultured CD4+ T-cell DNA underwent Oncomine TCR Beta short-read sequencing. TCRdb re-derived calls from the PCR reads in MiXCR, one entry per CDR3 protein. The sample records 12,000 to 15,000 distinct CDR3 sequences, over 65% being singletons. Described treatment: roughly 11-day PBMC culture with coronavirus spike peptide pools or control peptides (ViraFEST assay). The specimen was CD4+ T cells from blood, cultured in vitro. These receptors were obtained from a human donor who had recovered from COVID-19.

The rearrangement links TRBV10-3 to TRBJ1-2, with 9 bases lining up with TRBD1. The germline CDR1 and CDR2 sequences are ENHRY and SYGVKD. The CDR3 runs 15 residues. Trimming removed 3 bases from V and 6 bases from J; junction bases left unmatched: 8. CDR3 in amino acids: CAISDGTGSVNGYTF. The DNA of the CDR3 is TGTGCCATCAGTGACGGGACAGGGTCGGTGAATGGCTACACCTTC.

In its sample, this clonotype is medium-sized. The DNA for the CDR3 is TGCAGTGCTAGAGAATTTAACTATGGCTACACCTTC. It is translated as CSAREFNYGYTF. V and J are TRBV20-1 and TRBJ1-2; D unclear. In germline, CDR1 is DFQATT, CDR2 SNEGSKA (reference sequence). The length of the CDR3 is 12 residues. V lost 0 bases to trimming and J lost 1 base, with 3 bases between them.

The genes are TRBV27 and TRBJ2-7; 12 bases agree with TRBD2. The germline V gene encodes CDR1 MNHEY and CDR2 SMNVEV (reference sequence). Unmatched junction bases numbered 4, after V lost 6 bases and J lost 1 base. The CDR3 totals 15 residues. The CDR3 coding sequence is TGTGCCAGCAGCCATCTAGCGGGAGGGTCCTACGAGCAGTACTTC. It codes for CASSHLAGGSYEQYF.

This sequence joins TRBV6-1 and TRBJ2-7; D possibly corresponds to TRBD2 (7 bases). Trimming removed 6 bases at V and 2 bases at J, with 17 bases between. Per germline, CDR1 MNHNS and CDR2 SASEGT. The CDR3 length is 15 residues. This chain's CDR3 is CASRNGGLFTYEQYF. As DNA, the CDR3 is TGTGCCAGCAGGAACGGGGGGCTCTTTACCTACGAGCAGTACTTC.

The rearrangement joins TRBV7-9 to TRBJ1-2, with D hard to call. Trimming left V 3 bases short and J 5 bases short, with 10 bases between. This CDR3 comprises 13 residues. Looked up from germline, CDR1 is SEHNR and CDR2 is FQNEAQ (reference sequence). CDR3 nucleotide sequence: TGTGCCAGCAGCTTCCCACCGGGATATGGCTACACCTTC. Translated, it gives CASSFPPGYGYTF.

This clonotype appeared a few times. This chain connects TRBV24-1 to TRBJ2-2, with a tentative D call TRBD1 (7 bases). V lost 4 bases to trimming and J lost 5 bases, with 13 bases between them. The CDR3 is 15 amino acids. Looked up from germline, CDR1 is KGHDR and CDR2 is SFDVKD. In DNA form, the CDR3 reads TGTGCCACCAGTGACAGGGGGGTAAGGACCGGGGAGCTGTTTTTT. This encodes CATSDRGVRTGELFF.

V and J are TRBV24-1 and TRBJ2-5; TRBD1 matches at 7 bases. The V gene end was trimmed by 3 bases and the J gene end by 2 bases; junction bases not matched to a gene: 11. The CDR3 is made up of 17 amino acids. Germline CDR1 is KGHDR and CDR2 is SFDVKD. CDR3 loop: CATSDPGGIAGQETQYF. The CDR3 region has the DNA TGTGCCACCAGTGATCCAGGGGGTATTGCAGGACAAGAGACCCAGTACTTC.

By share, this clonotype ranks as medium-sized (0.01 to 0.1%). The V and J genes are TRBV28 and TRBJ1-2; D is undetermined. Germline CDR1 and CDR2: MDHEN and SYDVKM. The CDR3 is 12 amino acids. The germline V and J ends were trimmed by 1 base and 8 bases, with 8 bases remaining between them. The CDR3 DNA is TGTGCCAGCAGTTTATTGTCGGAAGGCTACACCTTC. Its protein is CASSLLSEGYTF.

The chain joins TRBV7-2 to TRBJ1-6; 8 bases map to TRBD1. J lost 7 bases, V lost 3 bases, and 2 bases had no gene match. The CDR3 is 14 amino acids. Germline V gene data show CDR1 as SGHTA and CDR2 as FQGNSA. CDR3 DNA sequence: TGTGCCAGCAGCTTCCGGGACAGGAATTCACCCCTCCACTTT. Its protein is CASSFRDRNSPLHF.

This clonotype turned up a few times. The chain joins TRBV7-2 to TRBJ1-5; a possible D gene is TRBD1 (5 bases). V was shortened by 5 bases and J by 6 bases, with 20 bases between the two germline ends. The CDR3 contains 16 residues. Germline values: CDR1 SGHTA, CDR2 FQGNSA. CDR3 amino acids: CASSHLGGGGTQPQHF. In DNA, the CDR3 is TGTGCCAGCAGCCACTTGGGGGGTGGGGGGACTCAGCCCCAGCATTTT.

V gene TRBV18 combines with J gene TRBJ1-2, with D possibly matching TRBD1 (5 bases). The CDR3 sequence is 15 residues long. The V gene lost 1 base and the J gene lost 0 bases, with 9 bases spanning the gap. Germline assignment: CDR1 KGHSH and CDR2 LQKENI. CDR3 residues: CASSPRDGANYGYTF. Here the CDR3 DNA reads TGTGCCAGCTCACCACGGGACGGGGCTAACTATGGCTACACCTTC.

The chain couples TRBV24-1 to TRBJ2-1; D is uncertain. The germline gives CDR1 KGHDR, CDR2 SFDVKD. This CDR3 is 12 amino acids long. Trimming cost V 3 bases and J 9 bases, with 8 bases left between them. Here the CDR3 reads CATSDPKAEQFF. The CDR3 bases are TGTGCCACCAGTGATCCCAAAGCTGAGCAGTTCTTC.

The V call is TRBV7-2, the J call TRBJ1-1; D call uncertain. The CDR3 length is 14 residues. V was trimmed by 4 bases and J by 6 bases, leaving 15 bases between them. Germline CDR1 and CDR2: SGHTA and FQGNSA. CDR3 sequence: CASSSVGVSPEAFF. The CDR3 DNA follows: TGTGCCAGCAGCTCCGTCGGGGTGAGTCCTGAAGCTTTCTTT.

The chain recombines TRBV2 with TRBJ1-6; 7 positions match TRBD1. V lost 2 bases to trimming and J lost 7 bases; unmatched junction nucleotides: 5. The V gene's germline CDR1 is SNHLY and CDR2 FYNNEI. This CDR3 is built from 15 residues. CDR3 protein: CASSEQAQGNSPLHF. CDR3 in DNA: TGTGCCAGCAGTGAACAGGCACAGGGGAATTCACCCCTCCACTTT.

The rearrangement links TRBV24-1 to TRBJ2-1; 8 nucleotides align to TRBD1. The CDR3 is made up of 18 amino acids. With 5 bases clipped from V and 5 bases from J, the junction kept 16 bases outside the gene matches. Germline CDR1 is KGHDR and CDR2 is SFDVKD. CDR3 residues: CATSGPFIWDRTDNEQFF. Written as DNA, the CDR3 is TGTGCCACCAGTGGTCCCTTTATTTGGGACAGGACGGACAATGAGCAGTTCTTC.